The T cell receptor (beta chain) under discussion was sequenced for a study of identical twins. CDR1 and CDR2 (germline): SEHNR, FQNEAQ (reference sequence). The length of the CDR3 is 16 residues. In TCRdb, the 5' RACE reads were re-called with MiXCR into one record per CDR3 protein. Of 1.5 million to 2 million distinct CDR3 sequences in the sample, roughly a third were seen once. This receptor was taken from a newborn girl in good health. Input material: cord blood. This rearrangement joins TRBV7-9 to TRBJ2-4; 8 bases are a match to TRBD2. The J call is uncertain, as TRBJ2-7 better fits the DNA end. The CDR3 coding sequence is TGTGCCAGCAGCTTAGCCAGCGGGGGCCTTAGGAACGAGCAGTACTTC. Protein: CASSLASGGLRNEQYF.